Presented here are 10 T cell receptor beta chains from one specimen sequenced in a study of identical twins. TCRdb itself ran the 5' RACE reads through MiXCR, one entry per CDR3 protein. Of approximately 700,000 distinct CDR3 sequences in the sample, 6.1% were seen once. Sequencing was done on a sample of naive T cells sorted from blood. The source of these receptors is a man younger than 35 in good health.

J is TRBJ1-5 and V is TRBV7-6; 9 bases align to TRBD1. V trimming: 4 bases; J trimming: 4 bases; junction bases outside the gene matches: 20. This CDR3 comprises 20 residues. Germline lookup yields CDR1 SGHVS and CDR2 FNYEAQ. CDR3 in amino acids: CASSSSVATGGQPANQPQHF. The CDR3 nucleotides read TGTGCCAGCAGCTCCTCGGTCGCGACAGGGGGGCAACCAGCGAATCAGCCCCAGCATTTT. Full variable domain (remainder filled in from reference TRBV7-6 and TRBJ1-5): GAGVSQSPRYKVTKRGQDVALRCDPISGHVSLYWYRQALGQGPEFLTYFNYEAQQDKSGLPNDRFSAERPEGSISTLTIQRTEQRDSAMYRCASSSSVATGGQPANQPQHFGDGTRLSIL.

This clonotype was seen many times. The rearrangement joins TRBV6-5 to TRBJ1-5, with D tentatively TRBD1 (5 bases). Germline V gene sequence: CDR1 MNHEY, CDR2 SVGAGI. The CDR3 spans 14 residues. The ends were cut back, 2 bases at V and 1 base at J, with 6 bases in the middle. The DNA of the CDR3 is TGTGCCAGCAGTTACCGGGACAGCAATCAGCCCCAGCATTTT. It encodes CASSYRDSNQPQHF.

This clonotype was recorded at least ten times. The chain carries TRBV29-1 and TRBJ2-7; TRBD1 is a possible D gene (5 bases). Germline V CDR1 and CDR2: SQVTM, ANQGSEA. V was clipped by 6 bases and J by 5 bases, with 14 bases between them. The CDR3 is 12 residues long. CDR3 amino acids: CSVVRGPHEQYF. The DNA for the CDR3 is TGCAGCGTCGTAAGGGGCCCGCACGAGCAGTACTTC.

This clonotype was seen at least ten times. The gene calls are TRBV13 and TRBJ1-1; D is uncertain. CDR3 size: 14 residues. The V gene's germline CDR1 is PRHDT and CDR2 FYEKMQ (reference sequence). V was cut by 1 base and J by 0 bases, with 6 bases left in between. The CDR3 DNA reads TGTGCCAGCAGCTTAGCCTCGGTGAACACTGAAGCTTTCTTT. The encoded protein is CASSLASVNTEAFF.

CDR3 coding DNA: TGTGCCACCAGTGATTTGGGCCTAGCGGGAGCAGGAGAGACCCAGTACTTC. This encodes CATSDLGLAGAGETQYF. V usage is TRBV24-1 and J usage is TRBJ2-5; TRBD2 agrees at 10 bases. Per germline, CDR1 KGHDR and CDR2 SFDVKD. V shed 0 bases and J 4 bases; nucleotides not matched to a gene: 7. The length of the CDR3 is 17 residues.

The gene calls are TRBV28 and TRBJ1-1; tentatively, D is TRBD1 (5 bases). CDR3 length: 15 amino acids. V lost 4 bases and J 4 bases, leaving 16 bases between the germline ends. Germline lookup yields CDR1 MDHEN and CDR2 SYDVKM. The DNA of the CDR3 is TGTGCCAGCAGTTCCAGGGCCGGGGCCGGCACTGAAGCTTTCTTT. Residues: CASSSRAGAGTEAFF. The full variable domain, completed using reference TRBV28 and TRBJ1-1, is DVKVTQSSRYLVKRTGEKVFLECVQDMDHENMFWYRQDPGLGLRLIYFSYDVKMKEKGDIPEGYSVSREKKERFSLILESASTNQTSMYLCASSSRAGAGTEAFFGQGTRLTVV.

The rearrangement uses TRBV6-5 and TRBJ2-2; the match to TRBD2 covers 13 bases. The CDR3 is made up of 19 amino acids. CDR1 and CDR2 from the germline V gene are MNHEY and SVGAGI. J was trimmed by 3 bases and V by 1 base; bases with no gene match: 8. CDR3 bases: TGTGCCAGCAGTTACTTCGGACTAGCGGGAGTGGGGTACACCGGGGAGCTGTTTTTT. Translating gives CASSYFGLAGVGYTGELFF.

The chain uses TRBV30 and TRBJ2-1; a possible D gene is TRBD2 (5 bases). V was pared by 1 base and J by 5 bases, with 15 bases between. Germline V gene sequence: CDR1 GTSNPN, CDR2 SVGIG (reference sequence). The CDR3 runs to 15 residues. The CDR3 DNA follows: TGTGCCTGGAGTGAAATGGGAGTGCCCGACAATGAGCAGTTCTTC. This encodes CAWSEMGVPDNEQFF.

The chain joins TRBV6-2 or TRBV6-3 to TRBJ2-5; D is ambiguous. The germline V gene encodes CDR1 MNHEY and CDR2 SVGEGT. Trimming took 2 bases from V and 4 from J, leaving 20 bases between them. The CDR3 loop spans 17 amino acids. This CDR3 reads CASSYPLKMKVGETQYF. The CDR3 nucleotides read TGTGCCAGCAGTTACCCCCTGAAGATGAAAGTGGGAGAGACCCAGTACTTC.

In regard to this clonotype: A much larger clone differs from this one at a single base, so this may be a read error. The chain links TRBV29-1 to TRBJ2-1; no reliable D call. V shed 2 bases and J shed 9 bases, with 11 bases lying between them. The CDR3 is made up of 12 amino acids. Per germline, CDR1 SQVTM and CDR2 ANQGSEA. CDR3 in amino acids: CSVESLSSEQFF. The DNA for the CDR3 is TGCAGCGTTGAAAGTCTGTCTTCTGAGCAGTTCTTC.